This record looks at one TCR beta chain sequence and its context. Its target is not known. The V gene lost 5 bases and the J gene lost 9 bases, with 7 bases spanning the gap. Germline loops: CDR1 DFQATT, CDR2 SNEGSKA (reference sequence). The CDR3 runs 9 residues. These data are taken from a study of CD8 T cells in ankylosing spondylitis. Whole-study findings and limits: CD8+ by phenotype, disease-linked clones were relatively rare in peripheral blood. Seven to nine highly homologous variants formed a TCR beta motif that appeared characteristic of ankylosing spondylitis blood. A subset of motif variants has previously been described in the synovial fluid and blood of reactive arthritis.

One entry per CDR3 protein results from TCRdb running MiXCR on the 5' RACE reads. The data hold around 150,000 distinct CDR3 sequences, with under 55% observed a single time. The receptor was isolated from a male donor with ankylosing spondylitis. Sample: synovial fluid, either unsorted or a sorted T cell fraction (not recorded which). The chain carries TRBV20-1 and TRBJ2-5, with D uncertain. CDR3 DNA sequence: TGCAGTGCTCGCGTGGCCCAGTACTTC. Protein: CSARVAQYF.